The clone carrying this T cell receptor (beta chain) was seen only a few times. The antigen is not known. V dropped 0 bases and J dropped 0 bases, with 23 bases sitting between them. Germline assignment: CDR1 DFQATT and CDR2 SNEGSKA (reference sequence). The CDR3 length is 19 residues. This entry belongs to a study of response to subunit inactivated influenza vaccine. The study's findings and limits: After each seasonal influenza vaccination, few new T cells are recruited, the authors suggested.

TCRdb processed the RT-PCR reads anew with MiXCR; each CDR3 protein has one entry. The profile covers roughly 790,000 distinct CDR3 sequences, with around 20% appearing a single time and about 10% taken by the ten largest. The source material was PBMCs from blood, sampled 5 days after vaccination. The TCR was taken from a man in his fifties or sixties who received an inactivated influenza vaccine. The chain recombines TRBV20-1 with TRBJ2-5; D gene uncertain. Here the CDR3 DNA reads TGCAGTGCTAGAGAGGAACCAATATTTTCGAGCTTCAACCAAGAGACCCAGTACTTC. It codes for CSAREEPIFSSFNQETQYF.